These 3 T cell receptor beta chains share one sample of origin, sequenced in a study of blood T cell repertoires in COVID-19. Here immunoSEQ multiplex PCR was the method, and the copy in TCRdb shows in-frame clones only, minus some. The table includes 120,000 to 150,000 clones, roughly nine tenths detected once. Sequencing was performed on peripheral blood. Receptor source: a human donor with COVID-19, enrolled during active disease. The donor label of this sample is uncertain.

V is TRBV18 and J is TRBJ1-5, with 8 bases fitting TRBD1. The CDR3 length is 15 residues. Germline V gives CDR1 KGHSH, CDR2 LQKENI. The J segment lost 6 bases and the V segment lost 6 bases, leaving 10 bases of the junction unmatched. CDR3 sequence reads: CASSTQGADGQPQHF. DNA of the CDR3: TGTGCCAGCTCCACGCAGGGGGCAGATGGTCAGCCCCAGCATTTT.

CDR3 protein: CASSQGTGYGYTF. CDR3 DNA sequence: TGTGCCAGCAGCCAAGGGACAGGGTATGGCTACACCTTC. The chain recombines TRBV3-1 (or the pseudogene TRBV3-2) with TRBJ1-2, with TRBD1 matching 8 bases. The germline gives CDR1 LGHDT, CDR2 YNNKEL (reference sequence). This CDR3 region has 13 residues. Losses at the gene ends were 1 base for V and 5 bases for J; bases not matched to a gene: 0.

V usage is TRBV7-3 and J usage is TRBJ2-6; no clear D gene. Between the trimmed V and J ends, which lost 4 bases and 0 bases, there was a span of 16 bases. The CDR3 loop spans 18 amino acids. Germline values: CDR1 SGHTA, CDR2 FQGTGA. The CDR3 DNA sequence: TGTGCCAGCAGCTCTGGGCTGGGTCTGAACTCTGGGGCCAACGTCCTGACTTTC. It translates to CASSSGLGLNSGANVLTF. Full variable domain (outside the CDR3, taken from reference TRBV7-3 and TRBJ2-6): GAGVSQTPSNKVTEKGKYVELRCDPISGHTALYWYRQSLGQGPEFLIYFQGTGAADDSGLPNDRFFAVRPEGSVSTLKIQRTERGDSAVYLCASSSGLGLNSGANVLTFGAGSRLTVL.